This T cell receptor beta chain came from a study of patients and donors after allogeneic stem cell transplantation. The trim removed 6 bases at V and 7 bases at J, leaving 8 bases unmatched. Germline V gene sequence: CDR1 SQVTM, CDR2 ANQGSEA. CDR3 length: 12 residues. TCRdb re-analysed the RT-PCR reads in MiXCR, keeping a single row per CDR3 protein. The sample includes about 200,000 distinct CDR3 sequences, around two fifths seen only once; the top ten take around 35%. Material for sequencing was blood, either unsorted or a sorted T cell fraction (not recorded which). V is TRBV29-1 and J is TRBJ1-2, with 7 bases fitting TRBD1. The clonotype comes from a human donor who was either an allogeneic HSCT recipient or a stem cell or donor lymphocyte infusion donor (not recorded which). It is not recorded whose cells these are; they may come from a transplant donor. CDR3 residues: CSVADRLGGYTF. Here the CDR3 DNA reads TGCAGCGTCGCGGACAGGTTAGGTGGCTACACCTTC.